This T cell receptor (beta chain) is from a study of cytomegalovirus exposure and HLA in healthy donors. In the study overall: As released early, the data held 75 million to 90 million unique TCRs from HLA-typed donors.

Comments on this clone: Antigen: not known.

Study-wide points: Cytomegalovirus status was reportedly diagnosed by the classifier with high sensitivity and specificity.

PCR used 60 Vbeta primers and 13 Jbeta primers. Data came from immunoSEQ multiplex PCR; TCRdb stores just in-frame clones and leaves some out. The data contain hundreds of thousands of clones, 85% to 90% of them seen just once; the ten biggest clones take up less than 2.5%. The receptor was derived from a young woman in good health and CMV-seronegative. Input material: PBMCs.

The CDR3 DNA sequence: TGCAGCGTTGAAGATCGAGGGCGCAGCACCGGGGAGCTGTTTTTT. Protein: CSVEDRGRSTGELFF. The chain carries TRBV29-1 and TRBJ2-2; weak D call: TRBD2 (5 bases). Trimming removed 0 bases at V and 4 bases at J, with 12 bases between. Germline values: CDR1 SQVTM, CDR2 ANQGSEA. The CDR3 has 15 residues.